This T cell receptor beta chain comes out of a study of beta chain features in type 1 diabetes. General observations from the study: Patients with type 1 diabetes showed fewer VDJ junction insertions and more deletions. All four CD4+ subsets of Type 1 diabetes patients contained TCRB CDR3s that were moderately but significantly shorter. There was no resolution here of whether HLA type influences TCRB rearrangement.

This clone was seen a few times. No antigen is known for it. Sorted populations all had greater than 95% purity. Every bit of the isolated RNA underwent reverse transcription, so sequencing read expressed TCRB transcripts. The repertoire was sequenced with immunoSEQ multiplex PCR; TCRdb's copy has only in-frame clones and lacks some. The sample yields some 290,000 clones, over 11% seen once. The CDR3 runs 17 residues. Germline CDR1 LGHNA, CDR2 YNFKEQ. Trimming took off 4 bases at V and 7 bases at J, with 23 bases between the two ends. The sequencing sample was made of naive CD4+ T cells from blood. This chain links TRBV4-2 with TRBJ2-1; D is possibly TRBD2 (6 bases). The receptor comes from a man aged 30 to 39 with type 1 diabetes. The CDR3 region is CASSPATTSGLGNEQFF. CDR3 bases: TGTGCCAGCAGCCCAGCGACGACCAGCGGGCTGGGGAATGAGCAGTTCTTC.